This TCR beta chain was sequenced during a study of blood T cells in healthy people across ages. This clonotype was recorded many times. Its antigen remains unknown. The CDR3 is 14 residues long. The V segment lost 5 bases and the J segment 5 bases; nucleotides outside the gene matches: 6. The germline CDR1 and CDR2 sequences are SGHAT and FQNNGV. Whole-study results and caveats: Relative to aged donors, long-lived donors carried more naive CD4+ cells and displayed higher diversity.

Peripheral blood was drawn, ten milliliters per donor. Next came a second PCR, run for roughly 7 to 12 cycles, which used a sample-barcoded 5' primer along with a J-beta primer mix. Every sample returned 2.5 million or more CDR3-containing paired-end reads. TCRdb passed the 5' RACE reads through MiXCR, listing each CDR3 protein once. The repertoire holds around 1,500,000 distinct CDR3 sequences, with 42% as singletons. Input material: blood. The TCR originated in a young woman in good health. V gene TRBV11-2 combines with J gene TRBJ2-1; 7 bases map to TRBD2. In nucleotides, the CDR3 is TGTGCCAGCAGCCTTTCCGGGACTAACAATGAGCAGTTCTTC. Its protein product is CASSLSGTNNEQFF.